This T cell receptor beta chain was recovered during a study of blood T cell repertoires in COVID-19. As originally analysed: Reference gene primer amplification gave estimated nucleated cell counts. Profiling relied on immunoSEQ multiplex PCR, and the TCRdb table lists in-frame clones only, not all of them. That table furnishes V, J and clone size, whereas the DNA furnished D and trimming. Here the sample spans around 260,000 clones, around four fifths being singletons. Trimming cost V 3 bases and J 1 base, with 9 bases left between them. Germline-derived CDR1 and CDR2 are KGHSH and LQKENI. The CDR3 has 15 residues.

This chain links TRBV18 with TRBJ2-2; D is perhaps TRBD2 (6 bases). This receptor was taken from a man aged 60 to 69 who had recovered from COVID-19. Sample: peripheral blood. CDR3 protein: CASSPRGGNTGELFF. For the CDR3, the DNA is TGTGCCAGCTCACCCCGGGGAGGGAACACCGGGGAGCTGTTTTTT.